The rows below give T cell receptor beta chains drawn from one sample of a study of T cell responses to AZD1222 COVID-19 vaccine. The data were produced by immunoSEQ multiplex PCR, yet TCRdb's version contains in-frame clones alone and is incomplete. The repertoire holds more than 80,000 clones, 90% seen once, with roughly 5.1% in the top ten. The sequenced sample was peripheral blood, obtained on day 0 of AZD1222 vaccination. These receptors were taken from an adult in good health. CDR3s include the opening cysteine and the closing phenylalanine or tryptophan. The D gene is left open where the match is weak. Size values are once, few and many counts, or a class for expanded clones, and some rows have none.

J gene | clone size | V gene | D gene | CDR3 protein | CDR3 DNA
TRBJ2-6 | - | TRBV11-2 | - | CASSLLARQGSSGANVLTF | TGTGCCAGCAGCTTATTGGCCCGGCAGGGCAGCTCTGGGGCCAACGTCCTGACTTTC
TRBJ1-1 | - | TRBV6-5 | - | CASRAGTLPEAFF | TGTGCCAGCAGGGCCGGGACACTTCCTGAAGCTTTCTTT
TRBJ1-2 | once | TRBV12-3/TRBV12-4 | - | CASSSGVNYGYTF | TGTGCCAGCAGTTCAGGGGTGAACTATGGCTACACCTTC
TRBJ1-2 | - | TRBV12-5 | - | CASGLSVSGGNYGYTF | TGTGCTAGTGGTTTGTCAGTGAGCGGAGGTAACTATGGCTACACCTTC
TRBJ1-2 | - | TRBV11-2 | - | CASSQWGASGYTF | TGTGCCAGCAGCCAGTGGGGGGCGAGTGGCTACACCTTC
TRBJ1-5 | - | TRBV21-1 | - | CASSTGRGGNQPQHF | TGTGCCAGCAGCACCGGGAGGGGTGGGAATCAGCCCCAGCATTTT
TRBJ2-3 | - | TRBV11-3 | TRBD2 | CASSPGTSRGNFPDTQYF | TGTGCCAGCAGCCCCGGGACTAGCAGGGGGAATTTTCCAGATACGCAGTATTTT
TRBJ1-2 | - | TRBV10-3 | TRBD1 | CAISGIQGVSGYTF | TGTGCCATCAGTGGTATACAGGGGGTCTCTGGCTACACCTTC
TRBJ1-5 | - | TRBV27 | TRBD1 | CASSRTTGQSNQPQHF | TGTGCCAGCAGTCGGACTACGGGACAGAGCAATCAGCCCCAGCATTTT
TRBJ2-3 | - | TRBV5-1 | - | CASSLNPGGADTQYF | TGCGCCAGCAGCTTGAATCCCGGAGGTGCAGATACGCAGTATTTT
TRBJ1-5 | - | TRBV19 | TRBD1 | CATHGQGSNQPQHF | TGTGCCACCCATGGACAGGGCAGCAATCAGCCCCAGCATTTT
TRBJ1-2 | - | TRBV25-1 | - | CASSERTGQPSYGYTF | TGTGCCAGCAGTGAAAGAACAGGTCAACCCTCCTATGGCTACACCTTC
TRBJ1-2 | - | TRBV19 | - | CASSPPWGGKREGYTF | TGTGCCAGCTCTCCTCCCTGGGGAGGGAAGAGGGAAGGCTACACCTTC
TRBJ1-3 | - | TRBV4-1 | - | CASSQDGNGGGGNTIYF | TGCGCCAGCAGCCAAGATGGTAACGGGGGCGGTGGAAACACCATATATTTT
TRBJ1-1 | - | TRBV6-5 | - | CASAVRNTEAFF | TGTGCCAGCGCCGTCAGGAACACTGAAGCTTTCTTT
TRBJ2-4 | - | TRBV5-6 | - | CASRGRGAAGNIQYF | TGTGCCAGCCGCGGTCGGGGGGCCGCGGGAAACATTCAGTACTTC
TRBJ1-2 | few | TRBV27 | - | CASRAGARGANYGYTF | TGTGCCAGTCGAGCTGGGGCAAGGGGAGCTAACTATGGCTACACCTTC
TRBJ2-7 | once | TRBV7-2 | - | CASMASTGRSYEQYF | TGTGCCAGCATGGCTTCGACAGGACGCTCCTACGAGCAGTACTTC
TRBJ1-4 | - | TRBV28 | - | CASRQNRGEKLFF | TGTGCCAGCAGACAAAACAGAGGTGAAAAACTGTTTTTT